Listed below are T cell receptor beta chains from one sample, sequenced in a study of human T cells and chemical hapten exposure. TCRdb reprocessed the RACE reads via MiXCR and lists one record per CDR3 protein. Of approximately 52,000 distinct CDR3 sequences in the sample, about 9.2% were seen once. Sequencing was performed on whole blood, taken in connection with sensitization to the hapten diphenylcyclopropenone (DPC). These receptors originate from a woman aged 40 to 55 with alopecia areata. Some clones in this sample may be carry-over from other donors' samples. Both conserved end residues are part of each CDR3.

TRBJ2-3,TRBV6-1,CASKRTSGGNTQYF
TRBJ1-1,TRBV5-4,CASSRTGGRPEAFF
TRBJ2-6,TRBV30,CAWSVQSGANVLTF
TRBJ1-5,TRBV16,CASSPEFSNQPQHF
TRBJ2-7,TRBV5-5,CASSLGPGGTGYEQYF
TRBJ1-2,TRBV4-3,CASSQDFRRGQSLTPFYTF
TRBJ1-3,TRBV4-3,CASSQDKVTQIYF
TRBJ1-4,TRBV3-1,CASSPNQGLATNEKLFF
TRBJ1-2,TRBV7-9,CASSLDTGGRFHTF
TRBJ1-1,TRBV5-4,CASSLTLQGADEAFF
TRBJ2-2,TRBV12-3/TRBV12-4,CASSPDPDSSGELFF
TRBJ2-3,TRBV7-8,CASSLVEGAQGADTQYF
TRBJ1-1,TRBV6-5,CASSYDPPGQQGNTEAFF
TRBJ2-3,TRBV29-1,CSARSGTSGGNTQYF
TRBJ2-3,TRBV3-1,CASSQLYGLAGTDTQYF
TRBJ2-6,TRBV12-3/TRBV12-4,CASSFAVSSGANVLTF
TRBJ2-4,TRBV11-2,CASSFGMERGLAKNIQYF
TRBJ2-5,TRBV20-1,CSARDRQRALQETQYF
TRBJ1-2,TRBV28,CASSLIPGNYGYTF
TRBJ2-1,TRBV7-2,CASSFDWAEGRRFF